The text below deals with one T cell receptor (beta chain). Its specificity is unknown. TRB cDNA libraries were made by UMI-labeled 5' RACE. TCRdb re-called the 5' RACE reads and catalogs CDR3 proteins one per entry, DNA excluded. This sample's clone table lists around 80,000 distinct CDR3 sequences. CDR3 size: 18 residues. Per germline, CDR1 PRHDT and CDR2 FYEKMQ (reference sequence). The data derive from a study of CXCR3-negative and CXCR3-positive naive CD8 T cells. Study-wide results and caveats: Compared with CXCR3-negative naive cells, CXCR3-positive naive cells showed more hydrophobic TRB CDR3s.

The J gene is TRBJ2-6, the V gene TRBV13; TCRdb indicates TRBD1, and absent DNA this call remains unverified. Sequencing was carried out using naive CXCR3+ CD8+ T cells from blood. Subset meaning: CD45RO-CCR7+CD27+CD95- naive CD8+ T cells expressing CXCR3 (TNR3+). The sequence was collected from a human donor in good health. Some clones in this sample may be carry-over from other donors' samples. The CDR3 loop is CASSIRTGWNSGANVLTF.